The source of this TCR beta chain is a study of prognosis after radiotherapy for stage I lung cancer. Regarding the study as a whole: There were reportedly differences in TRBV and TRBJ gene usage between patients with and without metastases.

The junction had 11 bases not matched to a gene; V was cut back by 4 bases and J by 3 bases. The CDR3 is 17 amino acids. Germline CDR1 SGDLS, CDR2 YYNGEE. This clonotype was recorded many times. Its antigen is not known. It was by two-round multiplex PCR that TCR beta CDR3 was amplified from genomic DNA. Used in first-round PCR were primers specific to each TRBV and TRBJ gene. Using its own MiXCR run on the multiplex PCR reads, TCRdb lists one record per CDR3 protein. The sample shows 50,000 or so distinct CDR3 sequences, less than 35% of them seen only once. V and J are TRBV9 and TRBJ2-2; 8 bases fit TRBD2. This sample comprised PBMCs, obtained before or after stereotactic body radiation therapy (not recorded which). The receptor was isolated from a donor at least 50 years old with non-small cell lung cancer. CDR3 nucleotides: TGTGCCAGCAGCCTCGGGGGGGGGGCAGTTTACACCGGGGAGCTGTTTTTT. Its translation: CASSLGGGAVYTGELFF.